A single T cell receptor (beta chain) is shown here with its context. What it binds is not known. The data were obtained in a study of identical twins. General observations from the study: Conclusions were drawn cross-sectionally by statistical analysis, without following the same donors.

Trimming pared 4 bases from V and 7 bases from J, leaving 11 bases between. This CDR3 has 12 amino acids. TCRdb used MiXCR to reprocess the 5' RACE reads, holding one entry per CDR3 protein. This table has 550,000 to 700,000 distinct CDR3 sequences, about 20% appearing once. The sample also formed part of further work on T cells expressing NK-cell markers. This second study notes: Repertoire data for TCR beta were derived from sorted T cells (CD3+CD56+NKG2C+, CD3+CD56+NKG2C- and CD3+CD56-NKG2C+). In several donors, dominant clonotypes made up 28.3-60.1% of CD3+CD56-NKG2C+ cells.

Sequencing was performed on PBMCs. The V call is TRBV12-3 or TRBV12-4, the J call TRBJ2-7; D possibly uses TRBD1 or TRBD2 (5 bases each). The TCR originated in a woman younger than 35 in good health. CDR3 DNA sequence: TGTGCCAGCAGTTCGGGGCTGGGGGAGCAGTACTTC. It is translated as CASSSGLGEQYF.